These T cell receptor beta chains were read from a single sample in a study of PD-1 blockade in classical Hodgkin lymphoma. The method was immunoSEQ multiplex PCR; TCRdb's version includes in-frame clones alone and lacks a portion of them. The top ten hold over 0.4% of the sample, which has tens of thousands of clones, approximately 86% seen once. Sequencing used CD4+ T cells from blood, obtained before the fourth cycle of nivolumab. These receptors all come from a human donor with classical Hodgkin lymphoma. Each CDR3 is given without its conserved first and last residue. D genes are given only for firm matches. Size values are once, few and many counts, or a class for expanded clones, and some rows have none.

D gene: TRBD2
V gene: TRBV11-2
clone size: -
J gene: TRBJ2-5
CDR3 protein: ASSPKDGTSGRAETQY

D gene: -
V gene: TRBV15
clone size: -
J gene: TRBJ2-7
CDR3 protein: ATSRTAGRQYEQY

D gene: -
V gene: TRBV18
clone size: -
J gene: TRBJ1-5
CDR3 protein: ASSPDGNQPQH

D gene: -
V gene: TRBV7-9
clone size: -
J gene: TRBJ1-1
CDR3 protein: ASSFHNTEAF

D gene: TRBD1
V gene: TRBV5-1
clone size: -
J gene: TRBJ2-1
CDR3 protein: ASSTAIRDRVGDEQF

D gene: -
V gene: TRBV29-1
clone size: -
J gene: TRBJ1-4
CDR3 protein: SVAGQAGEKLF

D gene: -
V gene: TRBV9
clone size: -
J gene: TRBJ2-7
CDR3 protein: ASSVGRESYEQY

D gene: -
V gene: TRBV5-1
clone size: -
J gene: TRBJ2-2
CDR3 protein: ASSLAGSTGELF

D gene: TRBD2
V gene: TRBV5-1
clone size: -
J gene: TRBJ2-1
CDR3 protein: ASSSGLAGPTYNEQF

D gene: -
V gene: TRBV6-1
clone size: once
J gene: TRBJ2-5
CDR3 protein: ASSWTVQETQY

D gene: -
V gene: TRBV2
clone size: -
J gene: TRBJ2-1
CDR3 protein: ASSIPLNSYNEQF

D gene: -
V gene: TRBV4-2
clone size: -
J gene: TRBJ1-1
CDR3 protein: ASSQDSSVNTEAF

D gene: -
V gene: TRBV29-1
clone size: -
J gene: TRBJ2-7
CDR3 protein: SALEDRAYEQY

D gene: -
V gene: TRBV5-6
clone size: -
J gene: TRBJ2-5
CDR3 protein: ASSLGRQETQY

D gene: -
V gene: TRBV11-2
clone size: -
J gene: TRBJ2-7
CDR3 protein: ASSLVLGSYEQY

D gene: -
V gene: TRBV7-9
clone size: -
J gene: TRBJ2-1
CDR3 protein: ASRTYAGSSYNEQF

D gene: TRBD2
V gene: TRBV5-1
clone size: -
J gene: TRBJ2-1
CDR3 protein: ASSWDYSYNEQF

D gene: TRBD2
V gene: TRBV12-5
clone size: -
J gene: TRBJ2-1
CDR3 protein: ASGGGTSVNEQF

D gene: -
V gene: TRBV28
clone size: -
J gene: TRBJ2-7
CDR3 protein: ASSITSNEQY

D gene: TRBD2
V gene: TRBV5-1
clone size: -
J gene: TRBJ2-2
CDR3 protein: ASSLGTSGSRTGELF

D gene: -
V gene: TRBV2
clone size: -
J gene: TRBJ2-1
CDR3 protein: ASSEERQF

D gene: -
V gene: TRBV14
clone size: -
J gene: TRBJ1-1
CDR3 protein: ASSQVQFMNTEAF

D gene: -
V gene: TRBV7-9
clone size: -
J gene: TRBJ2-3
CDR3 protein: ASSLRGDLTDTQY

D gene: TRBD2
V gene: TRBV28
clone size: -
J gene: TRBJ2-7
CDR3 protein: ASSLGTSGGWEQY

D gene: -
V gene: TRBV5-1
clone size: -
J gene: TRBJ2-5
CDR3 protein: ASSLQGQETQY

D gene: -
V gene: TRBV2
clone size: -
J gene: TRBJ1-1
CDR3 protein: ASGGDGEAF

D gene: -
V gene: TRBV4-2
clone size: -
J gene: TRBJ2-4
CDR3 protein: ASSQEPTLRYIQY

D gene: TRBD1
V gene: TRBV6-5
clone size: -
J gene: TRBJ1-2
CDR3 protein: ASVRNRGVNYGYT

D gene: -
V gene: TRBV7-3
clone size: -
J gene: TRBJ2-5
CDR3 protein: ASSLSGETQY

D gene: -
V gene: TRBV6-5
clone size: once
J gene: TRBJ2-5
CDR3 protein: ASSYRWGQAETQY

D gene: -
V gene: TRBV4-2
clone size: -
J gene: TRBJ2-3
CDR3 protein: ASSQGAGMMTDTQY

D gene: TRBD2
V gene: TRBV2
clone size: -
J gene: TRBJ2-1
CDR3 protein: ASRTTGTSGRGRVF

D gene: TRBD1
V gene: TRBV18
clone size: -
J gene: TRBJ1-2
CDR3 protein: ASSGQGDGYT

D gene: TRBD1
V gene: TRBV5-5
clone size: -
J gene: TRBJ1-5
CDR3 protein: ASSLAPWTGYGSNQPQH

D gene: -
V gene: TRBV28
clone size: -
J gene: TRBJ1-2
CDR3 protein: ASSFGTQSGYT

D gene: -
V gene: TRBV19
clone size: -
J gene: TRBJ2-1
CDR3 protein: ASRASGSYNEQF

D gene: -
V gene: TRBV4-2
clone size: -
J gene: TRBJ1-2
CDR3 protein: ASSQAQTNYGYT

D gene: TRBD1
V gene: TRBV27
clone size: few
J gene: TRBJ1-5
CDR3 protein: ASSLGQGRNQPQH

D gene: TRBD2
V gene: TRBV4-1
clone size: -
J gene: TRBJ2-1
CDR3 protein: ASSKILAPTYNEQF

D gene: TRBD1
V gene: TRBV5-4
clone size: few
J gene: TRBJ1-1
CDR3 protein: ASIKGTGMNTEAF

D gene: -
V gene: TRBV5-6
clone size: -
J gene: TRBJ2-3
CDR3 protein: ASSLVRQADTDTQY

D gene: TRBD1
V gene: TRBV2
clone size: -
J gene: TRBJ1-2
CDR3 protein: ASSEVLRGTGSGYT

D gene: TRBD1
V gene: TRBV19
clone size: -
J gene: TRBJ2-5
CDR3 protein: ASKGTGVGETQY

D gene: -
V gene: TRBV6-5
clone size: -
J gene: TRBJ2-7
CDR3 protein: ASSYSRRPTYEQY

D gene: -
V gene: TRBV28
clone size: -
J gene: TRBJ2-5
CDR3 protein: ASSLPGGIQETQY

D gene: TRBD2
V gene: TRBV7-2
clone size: -
J gene: TRBJ2-1
CDR3 protein: ASSLGLASYNEQF

D gene: -
V gene: TRBV6-5
clone size: -
J gene: TRBJ1-5
CDR3 protein: ASSYGRDQPQH

D gene: -
V gene: TRBV7-3
clone size: -
J gene: TRBJ2-5
CDR3 protein: ASSPGPWGETQY

D gene: TRBD2
V gene: TRBV7-3
clone size: -
J gene: TRBJ2-2
CDR3 protein: ASSLIAGAGTGELF

D gene: TRBD2
V gene: TRBV7-6
clone size: -
J gene: TRBJ2-2
CDR3 protein: ASSSLGLAGGTGELF

D gene: TRBD2
V gene: TRBV19
clone size: -
J gene: TRBJ2-2
CDR3 protein: ASSPVSGSITGELF

D gene: -
V gene: TRBV7-2
clone size: few
J gene: TRBJ2-7
CDR3 protein: ASSSDLYEQY

D gene: -
V gene: TRBV29-1
clone size: few
J gene: TRBJ2-7
CDR3 protein: SVVTVTYEQY

D gene: -
V gene: TRBV18
clone size: -
J gene: TRBJ1-4
CDR3 protein: ASSPGNEKLF

D gene: -
V gene: TRBV2
clone size: once
J gene: TRBJ2-3
CDR3 protein: ASSPWRPDTDTQY

D gene: TRBD2
V gene: TRBV5-1
clone size: once
J gene: TRBJ2-1
CDR3 protein: ASSMSGTSGRDEQF

D gene: TRBD1
V gene: TRBV2
clone size: few
J gene: TRBJ1-6
CDR3 protein: ASWWGQGNSPLH

D gene: TRBD1
V gene: TRBV28
clone size: -
J gene: TRBJ1-4
CDR3 protein: ASSRNSGGYGKLF

D gene: -
V gene: TRBV5-1
clone size: -
J gene: TRBJ2-5
CDR3 protein: ASSPALGVETQY

D gene: TRBD1
V gene: TRBV7-8
clone size: once
J gene: TRBJ2-3
CDR3 protein: ASSPRQGPTLDTQY